The clone carrying this T cell receptor (beta chain) was picked up many times. Its antigen is not identified. This specimen comes from a study of T-cell memory formation after mild COVID-19. Study-level points and caveats: The study found contracting CD4+ clones mainly in CM and EM and contracting CD8+ clones in EMRA.

TCR alpha and TCR beta cDNA libraries carrying sample barcodes and UMIs came from 5'RACE with constant-segment primers. Each CDR3 protein is one row after TCRdb ran MiXCR on the 5' RACE reads. The sample has 250,000 or so distinct CDR3 sequences; more than 15% are singletons. With 0 bases removed from V and 0 bases from J, the gap between germline ends came to 7 bases. The CDR3 is 15 residues long. Germline assignment: CDR1 SGHKS and CDR2 YYEKEE (reference sequence). The sequencing sample was made of PBMCs or a T cell subset sorted from them (not recorded which). This TCR derives from a man in his late teens or twenties who had mild COVID-19 (a few samples of this study predate the infection). Cell type and time point are not known. This sequence joins TRBV5-5 and TRBJ2-1, with D unresolved. CDR3 in amino acids: CASSLAVSSYNEQFF. The CDR3 DNA reads TGTGCCAGCAGCTTGGCAGTGAGCTCCTACAATGAGCAGTTCTTC. The full variable domain, rest sourced from reference TRBV5-5 and TRBJ2-1, is DAGVTQSPTHLIKTRGQQVTLRCSPISGHKSVSWYQQVLGQGPQFIFQYYEKEERGRGNFPDRFSARQFPNYSSELNVNALLLGDSALYLCASSLAVSSYNEQFFGPGTRLTVL.